Listed here is a single T cell receptor (beta chain). The target of this receptor is not known. Qualities for individual bases were not recorded, and no much larger clone is one base off. The CDR3 numbers 14 residues from cysteine through phenylalanine. The read is trimmed to its CDR3 DNA, 42 bases read in frame from base 1. Based on the germline V gene, the CDR1 and CDR2 sequences are SGDLS and YYNGEE. V gives up 0 bases and J gives up 4 bases, and the segment between their germline ends measures 9 bases. The cohort was made up of roughly 670 healthy bone marrow donors. At the time of sampling, all cohort members were nominally healthy, though unrecorded immune exposures were likely present. The donor was CMV seropositive and was included in the group of around 300 seropositive cohort members. A peripheral blood sample was collected from each donor, and TCR beta sequencing was performed on peripheral blood mononuclear cells. Genomic DNA was extracted from the blood cell samples with the Qiagen DNeasy Blood Extraction Kit.

The data derive from a study of cytomegalovirus exposure and HLA in healthy donors (dated by TCRdb to about 2017). For context, the study as a whole: In an earlier analysis of several hundred of the donors, about 260 Gb of sequence data and 90 million to 120 million unique TCR beta sequences from about 180 million T cells were reported. An early release covering roughly 640 HLA-typed donors comprised 300 to 350 gigabases of sequencing data and 65 million to 100 million unique TCR sequences. Among the roughly 400 genotyped donors, 75% to 90% belonged to the genetic ancestry cluster associated with self-reported Caucasian donors. The study was designed to test whether signatures of past pathogen exposure could be identified by cataloging public T cell receptors. The study used immunosequencing to profile the T cell repertoires of 670 or so subjects and linked those repertoires to cytomegalovirus serostatus. In addition to the first cohort of approximately 650 subjects, a separate validation cohort of 120 different subjects was used. To predict cytomegalovirus infection status, the study combined high-throughput TCR immunosequencing, statistical association of individual TCRs with disease status, and machine learning. A later analysis re-analyzed previously published TCR beta repertoires from roughly 630 donors and added high-resolution HLA genotyping to study TCR occurrence patterns. Rather than using new phenotypic data, the later analysis identified candidate immune exposures from TCR beta sequences and from how often those sequences occurred across donors. An earlier analysis of more than 450 of the donors used high-throughput TCR beta sequencing to judge whether each TCR beta V gene segment behaved as functional or pseudogenic. Alongside the repertoire data, information on donor age, sex, ethnicity and CMV serostatus was compiled. In a later genetic analysis, genome-wide SNP genotypes for about three fifths of the roughly 670 donors were used, and that subset was treated as a discovery cohort. All discovery cohort repertoires had been generated using a single sequencing platform. HLA typing included class I and class II loci at four-digit resolution. Typing coverage varied by locus: about 620-630 donors for A, B, C, DRB1 and DQB1; roughly 500 for DQA1; about 570 for DPA1; approximately 470 for DPB1. About five DR-DQ haplotypes were treated as single units for association and clustering because of strong linkage in the cohort. Among 398 genotyped donors of the cohort, an average of roughly 240,000 unique TCR beta nucleotide sequences were sequenced per donor, 15% to 20% of them non-productive. The investigation overall reported the following: A few of the identified cytomegalovirus-associated TCR beta chains were confirmed in vitro to be specific for cytomegalovirus antigens. A cluster of highly shared sequence variants was judged likely to be a technical artifact of the sequencing pipeline. According to a later analysis, parvovirus B19, influenza, CMV and Epstein-Barr virus appeared linked to several top co-occurrence clusters. HLA typing was unavailable for some donors at each locus, so association tests used only the typed subset. Specific HLA alleles were associated with more than 15,000 TCR beta sequences at a false discovery rate of 0.05 in a later analysis. In an earlier analysis of approximately 590 of the donors, most TCR beta V segments were observed in productive rearrangements about 87% or about 30% of the time, broadly matching IMGT annotations. Cytomegalovirus status was reported to be diagnosed by the classifier with high specificity and sensitivity in both the original and validation cohorts. About 17 rarely observed V segments, including chromosome 9 orphons, were excluded from the earlier analysis of a few hundred of the donors because counts were too low. According to the authors, the approach could potentially be generalized to other disease states and immunological phenotypes. Assigning TCR associations to individual alleles was difficult when HLA alleles, especially DR and DQ, strongly co-occurred. A later genetic analysis reported fewer N-insertions in productive TCRs among donors in an Asian-associated ancestry cluster than the roughly 700-donor mean. In a later genetic analysis, a missense DCLRE1C variant was associated with V-gene and J-gene trimming of TCR beta chains, and the association was replicated in an independent cohort. Most TCR sequences were seen in very few donors, while some public TCRs were found in many individuals. A further reported finding was that TCR beta sequences accurately predicted the HLA-A and HLA-B alleles for most subjects in the first cohort. Correlated functional status among segregating V segments might be attributable to linkage disequilibrium, but an unknown experimental factor could not be ruled out. A total of 150 to 200 TCR beta chains were listed by the study as associated with cytomegalovirus. In a later analysis, HLA-associated TCR beta chains were found to be more clonally expanded and to have lower generation probabilities than equally common non-associated chains. According to a later analysis, most CMV-associated TCR beta chains appeared to be HLA-restricted, and the HLA associations seemed to be driven largely by CMV exposure. Because the 87-base-pair reads could not distinguish some IMGT-functional V segments, including TRBV6-2 and TRBV6-3, those segments were excluded. Immune exposure information for the cohort was limited to CMV serostatus. A later analysis found that TCR association rates varied across HLA loci, with DRB1 alleles showing the most associated TCRs and HLA-C alleles the fewest. The cohort was sequenced for TCR beta chains only, and without alpha or paired-chain data the features that could be detected were limited. Presence/absence analyses assumed roughly uniform sequencing depth across donors, an assumption that may not hold.

Libraries were built with the immunoSEQ multiplex PCR assay. A mixture of 60 forward primers for TCR Vbeta segments and 13 reverse primers for TCR Jbeta segments was used in the multiplex PCR. The CDR3 region of rearranged TCR beta genes was amplified from genomic DNA with a multiplex PCR assay. On the Illumina HiSeq System, the amplified TCR beta libraries were sequenced as 87-base-pair reads. Per the source publication's procedure: In a later analysis, some 80 million unique TCR beta chains were counted across the roughly 610 repertoires, and roughly 11 million of these chains were shared by at least two donors. A nearest-neighbor algorithm error-corrected the raw reads and collapsed the reads into unique sequences, merging closely related sequences to remove PCR and sequencing errors. V, D and J gene segments were assigned by aligning CDR3 sequences to IMGT reference sequences. For a sequence to be retained, at least a six-nucleotide match to both a V gene segment and a J gene segment was required. A rearrangement was called productive if the CDR3 had no stop codons and remained in frame with V and J, and every other rearrangement was called non-productive. CDR3 was defined by IMGT convention, running from the second conserved V-encoded cysteine to the conserved J-encoded phenylalanine. The earlier analysis of approximately 500 of the donors excluded sequences that lacked an unambiguous match to a single V gene segment. In an earlier analysis of about 590 of the donors, a V segment was called functional when productive rearrangements were above 56.7%, and segregating when the standard deviation between donors exceeded 5%. To diagnose cytomegalovirus status from the catalog of TCR beta chain sequences, a statistical classification framework was built. V and J gene assignment, in a later analysis, came from comparing TCR nucleotide sequences with IMGT/GENE-DB human TR gene sequences. Using the TCRdist pipeline, a later analysis assigned CDR3 sequences along with most-parsimonious VDJ recombination scenarios. In a later analysis, every TCR beta chain was defined by the combination of its CDR3 amino acid sequence and its V-gene family, and reads without a unique V-gene family were dropped. As a way to deal with suspected cross-contamination and a sequencing artifact, a later analysis dropped roughly 600 nucleotide sequences that were highly shared and had low generation probability. A later analysis calculated a clonal expansion index for each public chain from normalized within-repertoire ranks of inferred template counts. In a later analysis, generation probabilities were computed using a VDJ recombination model fitted to out-of-frame rearrangements, and the results were checked against IGoR. In a later analysis, hypergeometric tests were used to score TCR-TCR, TCR-HLA and TCR-CMV co-occurrence, with a repertoire-size bias correction applied to TCR pairs. False discovery rates were estimated in a later analysis by permuting HLA or CMV assignments 20 times. In a later analysis, co-occurring TCRs were grouped using DBSCAN, and TCRdist sequence similarity was added for clustering within HLA-allele-positive subsets. Co-occurrence clustering excluded repertoires with fewer than 30,000 or more than 120,000 public chains, plus five with anomalous nucleotide sharing. In TCRdb, the immuneACCESS table is reduced to in-frame sequences with V and J assigned. These tables do not hold every clone; where another copy was compared, an unresolved V gene accounts for under half, and the others remain unexplained. That table supplies the V and J calls and clone size; D and trimming were determined from the DNA. This sample lists some 130,000 clones; around four fifths were detected once. 11% of the sample belongs to the ten largest clones.

Sequencing was done on a sample of PBMCs. The sequence was obtained from a male donor in good health and CMV-seropositive. Recombination linked TRBV9 to TRBJ2-3; the D gene is possibly TRBD2, with 6 bases matching. The DNA is as follows: TGTGCCAGCAGCGTAGGGACTATCCCAGATACGCAGTATTTT. Its translation is CASSVGTIPDTQYF.